This T cell receptor beta chain was sequenced in a study of early T cells in non-severe SARS-CoV-2 infection. Study in general: Sequencing input comprised bulk RNA from unsorted whole blood; chain pairing was not available. Regarding the study as a whole: Missing private and CD4 specificities, VDJdb matching favored anti-spike CD8 responses.

As regards this clonotype: No antigen is known for it.

Attachment of unique molecular identifiers to individual cDNA molecules was performed. TCRdb reprocessed the 5' RACE reads via MiXCR and lists one record per CDR3 protein. The table records some 80,000 distinct CDR3 sequences, roughly 10% of them present only once. The CDR3 loop spans 15 amino acids. The material was whole blood, obtained at baseline. The rearrangement joins TRBV21-1 to TRBJ2-5; the table assigns TRBD1, which was not confirmed against the DNA. TRBV21-1 is assigned pseudogene status. This TCR was recovered from an adult who was a healthcare worker with PCR-confirmed SARS-CoV-2 infection or an uninfected control (not recorded which). The CDR3 DNA is TGTGCCAGCAGCACGACAGGGATTAACCAAGAGACCCAGTACTTC. Its protein is CASSTTGINQETQYF.